This T cell receptor (beta chain) was sequenced for a study of early T cells in non-severe SARS-CoV-2 infection listed by TCRdb under 2021. For the study in its entirety: TCR sequencing used bulk RNA from unsorted whole blood, so alpha and beta chains could not be paired.

This clonotype was observed many times. Its antigen has not been determined. Within one base of it there is no much larger clone, and no base qualities were kept. The receptor library was made with 5' RACE. The instrument was a NextSeq 500. The TCR library protocol attached unique molecular identifiers to individual cDNA molecules to correct for sequencing error and PCR bias. Sequencing covered both TCR alpha and beta chains, and within each sample the abundances of alpha and beta sequences were tightly co-correlated. The study's processing was this. Decombinator V4 was used to annotate the V gene, J gene and CDR3 of the TCR sequences. TCRs were defined as expanded if a significant change between any two time points was detected under a Poisson model with p below 0.0001. TCR abundances were normalised to the total number of TCRs sequenced per sample and expressed as counts per million. MAIT TCRs were defined by TRAV1-2 paired with TRAJ12, TRAJ20 or TRAJ33, and iNKT TCRs by TRAV10 paired with TRAJ18. VDJdb, accessed 1 November 2021, was searched for CMV, EBV and SARS-CoV-2 annotated TCRs, excluding TCRs annotated for multiple antigens. TCRdb cleaned the public reads at Q25 with fastp, built clones with MiXCR and kept in-frame beta chains. Entries are consolidated by CDR3 protein sequence, retaining the most common genes and DNA. The V and J calls were determined by TCRdb, not by the authors. The sample has 38,000 or so distinct CDR3 sequences on record, over 3.5% of them singletons. The leading ten clones occupy 15% to 20% of the sample.

Reading from cysteine to phenylalanine, the CDR3 counts 13 amino acids. Only the CDR3 portion is preserved as DNA: 39 bases, with reading frame beginning at the first base. Ends trimmed: V by 5 bases, J by 7 bases; bases unmatched to a gene: 7. The germline V gene (reference sequence) provides CDR1 DFQATT and CDR2 SNEGSKA. General study outcomes and caveats: VDJdb matching was skewed toward anti-spike CD8 responses, so virus-specific expansions were likely underestimated and private and CD4 specificities were missed.

Set within a cohort of healthcare workers in London, UK, this nested case-control study involved weekly PCR testing of nasopharyngeal swabs along with blood sampling. Healthcare workers were enrolled in the week of the UK lockdown, from 23 to 31 March 2020, and were followed every week for up to 16 weeks. This sequence uses TRBV20-1 and TRBJ1-2, and TRBD1 matches 10 of the central bases. The sequenced sample was whole blood. The clonotype was recovered from an adult who was a healthcare worker with PCR-confirmed SARS-CoV-2 infection or an uninfected control (not recorded which). Here the CDR3 is given as CSARLTGGGGYTF. The DNA reads as follows: TGCAGTGCTCGATTGACAGGGGGCGGTGGCTACACCTTC.